The 12 T cell receptor beta chains presented below share a single source sample, sequenced in a study of blood T cell repertoires in COVID-19. The method was immunoSEQ multiplex PCR; TCRdb's version includes in-frame clones alone and lacks a portion of them. The sample carries 150,000 to 200,000 clones, about 92% recorded once. Material for sequencing was peripheral blood. The receptors originated from a man aged 25 to 45 with COVID-19, enrolled during active disease.

The chain carries TRBV24-1 and TRBJ2-3; D may be TRBD2 (6 bases). The CDR3 is 15 residues long. With 9 bases removed from V and 6 bases from J, the gap between germline ends came to 21 bases. Per the germline V gene, CDR1 is KGHDR and CDR2 is SFDVKD. In DNA, the CDR3 is TGTGCCACCCAATGGGGAGGTCTGGTCGACGATACGCAGTATTTT. Encoded protein: CATQWGGLVDDTQYF.

V and J are TRBV18 and TRBJ1-5; 7 nucleotides match TRBD1. This CDR3 is built from 17 residues. CDR1 is KGHSH, CDR2 LQKENI, per germline. Trimming removed 4 bases from V and 0 bases from J; junction bases left unmatched: 9. CDR3 amino acids: CASSQDGQADSNQPQHF. The DNA for the CDR3 is TGTGCCAGCTCACAGGATGGACAGGCAGATAGCAATCAGCCCCAGCATTTT.

This rearrangement joins TRBV4-1 to TRBJ2-4, with 8 bases aligning to TRBD2. Germline trimming cut 1 base from V and 0 bases from J; bases unmatched to any gene: 8. The germline V gene has CDR1 MGHRA and CDR2 YSYEKL. The CDR3 spans 18 residues. The DNA of the CDR3 is TGCGCCAGCAGCCAAGGGGCACAGCGGGGGCTAGCCAAAAACATTCAGTACTTC. This encodes CASSQGAQRGLAKNIQYF.

V usage is TRBV7-2 and J usage is TRBJ1-6; D not certain. Germline lookup yields CDR1 SGHTA and CDR2 FQGNSA. Deletions cut 3 bases from V and 1 base from J, with 16 bases between. This CDR3 has 18 residues. This CDR3 reads CASSFTAAPRSYNSPLHF. CDR3 in DNA: TGTGCCAGCAGCTTCACAGCCGCCCCCAGATCCTATAATTCACCCCTCCACTTT.

In its sample, this clone was seen once. This chain joins TRBV11-1 and TRBJ1-4; D not resolved. The CDR3 extends over 15 amino acids. V was pared by 5 bases and J by 4 bases, with 14 bases between. CDR1 is SGHAT and CDR2 is FQDESV in the germline V gene (reference sequence). The CDR3 is CASSTTGVLNEKLFF. The CDR3 DNA follows: TGTGCCAGCAGCACTACCGGGGTCCTTAATGAAAAACTGTTTTTT.

This clone was counted a single time. J is TRBJ2-3 and V is TRBV12-5; D is perhaps TRBD1 (6 bases). Germline V CDR1 and CDR2: LGHNT, FRNRAP. The CDR3 covers 15 residues. Trimming cost V 7 bases and J 3 bases, with 17 bases left between them. CDR3 nucleotide sequence: TGTGCTAGTGCCATCGGGGCAGGGGTTACAGATACGCAGTATTTT. Its protein is CASAIGAGVTDTQYF.

This chain links TRBV30 with TRBJ2-1, with TRBD2 matching 9 bases. The CDR3 consists of 22 residues. V shed 2 bases, J shed 9 bases, and the junction held 32 bases outside the gene matches. Germline V gene lookup returns CDR1 GTSNPN and CDR2 SVGIG (reference sequence). The DNA of the CDR3 is TGTGCCTGGAGTAAGTCCAAGATGGGGTTTGGCCTAGCGGGATTAGCTTCCAGTGAGCAGTTCTTC. Protein sequence: CAWSKSKMGFGLAGLASSEQFF.

V usage is TRBV5-1 and J usage is TRBJ2-5; the D is unclear. Germline-derived CDR1 and CDR2 are SGHRS and YFSETQ. The length of the CDR3 is 12 residues. V lost 3 bases to trimming and J lost 0 bases, with 3 bases between them. The CDR3, as DNA: TGCGCCAGCAGCTCGTACCAAGAGACCCAGTACTTC. It translates to CASSSYQETQYF.

The J gene is TRBJ1-1, the V gene TRBV6-2 or TRBV6-3; D call uncertain. Trimming left V 2 bases short and J 4 bases short, with 14 bases between. Germline loops: CDR1 MNHEY, CDR2 SVGEGT. This CDR3 region has 15 residues. DNA of the CDR3: TGTGCCAGCAGTTACAAGCTGGGCATAGGCACTGAAGCTTTCTTT. It codes for CASSYKLGIGTEAFF.

The chain has TRBV29-1 and TRBJ1-4; unclear D gene. Germline V lookup: CDR1 SQVTM, CDR2 ANQGSEA. V was shortened by 2 bases and J by 7 bases, with 8 bases between the two germline ends. This CDR3 contains 12 residues. CDR3 sequence reads: CSVERSGEKLFF. CDR3 DNA: TGCAGCGTTGAAAGGAGTGGTGAAAAACTGTTTTTT.

This rearrangement joins TRBV25-1 to TRBJ2-5; 11 bases are a match to TRBD2. Germline V lookup: CDR1 MGHDK, CDR2 SYGVNS. J lost 4 bases, V lost 4 bases, and 2 bases had no gene match. The CDR3 runs 14 residues. The CDR3 is CASSASGRRETQYF. The CDR3 coding sequence is TGTGCCAGCAGTGCTAGCGGGAGGAGAGAGACCCAGTACTTC.

The chain combines TRBV4-3 with TRBJ1-1; possibly TRBD1 for D (6 bases). This CDR3 comprises 18 residues. Germline CDR1 and CDR2: LGHNA and YSLEER. V lost 0 bases, J lost 4 bases, and 21 bases lay in between. The CDR3 DNA sequence: TGCGCCAGCAGCCAAGACGGGGATGGCGGGGGGCCGGGCACTGAAGCTTTCTTT. Protein product: CASSQDGDGGGPGTEAFF.